The present entry profiles one TCR beta chain with its context. Its target is unknown. Germline loops: CDR1 DFQATT, CDR2 SNEGSKA (reference sequence). Trimming shortened V by 5 bases and J by 7 bases, and 14 bases separated the two germline ends. The CDR3 sequence is 12 residues long. The record originates from a study of identical twins. Study conclusions and caveats: There were fewer insertions in abundant cord blood beta clonotypes, but memory repertoires showed no such pattern. Out-of-frame beta sequences exhibited a weaker degree of excess twin sharing. Not following the same donors, the study drew its conclusions from cross-sectional statistical analysis.

Template switching added a universal primer site, and cDNA bore unique molecular identifiers. TCRdb passed the 5' RACE reads through MiXCR, listing each CDR3 protein once. The profile shows 310,000 or so distinct CDR3 sequences, 8% to 9% of them singletons. Separately, the same data were catalogued under a study of yellow fever vaccine responses in identical twins.

Input material: memory (CD45RO+) T cells sorted from blood. The TCR was taken from a woman under 30 in good health. The chain links TRBV20-1 to TRBJ1-2; D call uncertain. The CDR3 spells CSALKDQRGYTF. The CDR3 DNA follows: TGCAGTGCTTTAAAGGACCAACGTGGCTACACCTTC.